This T cell receptor (beta chain) was recorded in a study of shared clonotypes between healthy human individuals. J was trimmed by 5 bases and V by 0 bases; bases with no gene match: 11. This CDR3 spans 18 amino acids. Germline CDR1 and CDR2: SGHDT and YYEEEE. This table comes from immunoSEQ multiplex PCR, and its TCRdb copy is limited to in-frame clones, with some not included. The sample lists 2 million to 2.5 million clones, approximately 93% seen once, with approximately 0.4% in the top ten. The genes are TRBV5-6 and TRBJ1-2, with TRBD1 identical over 12 bases. Sequenced input: naive CD4+ T cells from PBMCs. The sample's subset: CD45RA+ positively selected. The sequence was collected from a man between 18 and 35 years old in good health. Some clones in this sample may be carry-over from other donors' samples. The CDR3 nucleotides are TGTGCCAGCAGCTTGGTGGTAGGGACAGGGGGCGAGAGATATGGCTACACCTTC. This translates into CASSLVVGTGGERYGYTF.